The 20 T cell receptor beta chains in this list originate from one sample, sequenced in a study of shared clonotypes between healthy human individuals. Measured with immunoSEQ multiplex PCR; TCRdb has only the in-frame clones, and not every one. In the table there are 550,000 to 650,000 clones, 95% to 97% of which are singletons. Naive CD8 cells, CD45RO-negative and positively selected for CCR7, excluded terminally differentiated effector memory CD45RA+ cells. The sample taken for sequencing was naive CD8+ T cells sorted from blood. These TCRs come from a woman in her twenties or thirties in good health.

The J gene is TRBJ2-7, the V gene TRBV6-5; the D is unclear. CDR1 is MNHEY and CDR2 is SVGAGI in the germline V gene. V lost 4 bases to trimming and J lost 3 bases, with 7 bases between them. This CDR3 spans 12 amino acids. CDR3 in amino acids: CASSFPGYEQYF. Here the CDR3 DNA reads TGTGCCAGCAGTTTCCCAGGCTACGAGCAGTACTTC.

This chain uses TRBV5-1 with TRBJ1-1, with D possibly TRBD1 on 5 matching bases. This CDR3 has 17 residues. Trimming pared 0 bases from V and 0 bases from J, leaving 15 bases between. Germline V gene sequence: CDR1 SGHRS, CDR2 YFSETQ. The chain's CDR3 is CASSLGSVGRMNTEAFF. The DNA for the CDR3 is TGCGCCAGCAGCTTGGGGAGCGTGGGGCGTATGAACACTGAAGCTTTCTTT.

The chain employs TRBV9 and TRBJ2-7; D gene unclear. Deletions cut 5 bases from V and 0 bases from J, with 12 bases between. CDR3 size: 14 residues. The germline V gene encodes CDR1 SGDLS and CDR2 YYNGEE. The CDR3, as DNA: TGTGCCAGCAGTTTCGGACGGAGCTCCTACGAGCAGTACTTC. Protein product: CASSFGRSSYEQYF.

The chain combines TRBV5-1 with TRBJ1-5; D is perhaps TRBD1 (5 bases). The germline V gene has CDR1 SGHRS and CDR2 YFSETQ. The ends were cut back, 9 bases at V and 3 bases at J, with 19 bases in the middle. This CDR3 region has 15 residues. The DNA of the CDR3 is TGCGCCAACTTTCCGACAGTCAGGATCAATCAGCCCCAGCATTTT. It codes for CANFPTVRINQPQHF.

The rearrangement joins TRBV9 to TRBJ2-1; D might be TRBD1 (6 bases). In germline, CDR1 is SGDLS, CDR2 YYNGEE. The length of the CDR3 is 14 residues. The V end was cut by 4 bases, the J end by 4 bases, with 12 bases between. Here the CDR3 reads CASSPHRDYNEQFF. CDR3 nucleotide sequence: TGTGCCAGCAGCCCGCACAGGGATTACAATGAGCAGTTCTTC.

The genes are TRBV19 and TRBJ1-1; tentatively, D is TRBD1 (5 bases). Germline assignment: CDR1 LNHDA and CDR2 SQIVND (reference sequence). V shed 1 base and J shed 11 bases, with 17 bases lying between them. The CDR3 spans 14 residues. CDR3 DNA sequence: TGTGCCAGTAGTATAGGGGAAGGATTCGAGGGGGCTTTCTTT. It encodes CASSIGEGFEGAFF.

This chain uses TRBV6-5 with TRBJ1-1; D uncertain. Trimming left V 5 bases short and J 7 bases short, with 11 bases between. Germline V lookup: CDR1 MNHEY, CDR2 SVGAGI. There are 12 residues in the CDR3. In DNA, the CDR3 is TGTGCCAGCAGTACGTCCGGGGATGAAGCTTTCTTT. It codes for CASSTSGDEAFF.

The CDR3 region has the DNA TGTGCCAGCAGAGAGACGGGGGCTACTAATGAAAAACTGTTTTTT. Its protein product is CASRETGATNEKLFF. This rearrangement joins TRBV27 to TRBJ1-4; D possibly corresponds to TRBD1 (6 bases). CDR3 length: 15 amino acids. Per the germline V gene, CDR1 is MNHEY and CDR2 is SMNVEV (reference sequence). Trimming pared 6 bases from V and 2 bases from J, leaving 13 bases between.

In nucleotides, the CDR3 is TGCAGCGTTGAAGAGACTAGCGCGGGCTCCTACGAGCAGTACTTC. Protein sequence: CSVEETSAGSYEQYF. The J gene is TRBJ2-7, the V gene TRBV29-1, with 8 bases identical to TRBD2. The CDR3 has 15 residues. Trimming removed 0 bases from V and 0 bases from J; junction bases left unmatched: 4. Germline V gene data show CDR1 as SQVTM and CDR2 as ANQGSEA.

The DNA of the CDR3 is TGTGCCAGCTATTTAACCGGGGAGCTGTTTTTT. Protein: CASYLTGELFF. The chain links TRBV7-9 to TRBJ2-2; the D is unclear. V lost 8 bases and J lost 5, with 6 bases in between. The length of the CDR3 is 11 residues. CDR1 is SEHNR, CDR2 FQNEAQ, per germline (reference sequence).

The chain uses TRBV28 and TRBJ2-7; the match to TRBD2 covers 10 bases. Germline V gene lookup returns CDR1 MDHEN and CDR2 SYDVKM. The CDR3 covers 15 residues. Unmatched junction bases numbered 15, after V lost 10 bases and J lost 6 bases. The CDR3 DNA follows: TGTGCCATTTCAAGCGGGAGGGCCCTCTTTTCCGAGCAGTACTTC. It encodes CAISSGRALFSEQYF.

Regarding this clone: Other nucleotide sequences from this sample produce the same CDR3. V usage is TRBV9 and J usage is TRBJ2-1; D ambiguous. V was trimmed by 0 bases and J by 8 bases, leaving 6 bases between them. Germline V lookup: CDR1 SGDLS, CDR2 YYNGEE. The length of the CDR3 is 12 residues. The CDR3 loop is CASSVGGDEQFF. The CDR3 DNA follows: TGTGCCAGCAGCGTAGGAGGAGATGAGCAGTTCTTC.

The rearrangement links TRBV7-9 to TRBJ2-7, with 8 bases identical to TRBD1. V shed 5 bases and J 3 bases; nucleotides not matched to a gene: 9. Germline assignment: CDR1 SEHNR and CDR2 FQNEAQ (reference sequence). The CDR3 covers 15 residues. CDR3 sequence (DNA): TGTGCCAGCAGCGGGGGGTGGGACAGGATCTACGAGCAGTACTTC. Translated, it gives CASSGGWDRIYEQYF.

V is TRBV25-1 and J is TRBJ2-1, with D tentatively TRBD1 (6 bases). V lost 1 base and J lost 7, with 8 bases in between. This CDR3 region has 13 residues. Germline CDR1 and CDR2: MGHDK and SYGVNS. The DNA of the CDR3 is TGTGCCAGCAGTGAATCAGGGGCGAATGAGCAGTTCTTC. Protein sequence: CASSESGANEQFF. Complete variable domain (other parts from reference TRBV25-1 and TRBJ2-1): EADIYQTPRYLVIGTGKKITLECSQTMGHDKMYWYQQDPGMELHLIHYSYGVNSTEKGDLSSESTVSRIRTEHFPLTLESARPSHTSQYLCASSESGANEQFFGPGTRLTVL.

The CDR3 DNA sequence: TGTGCCAGCAGCTTATCGGTGGCTAAAGGGGTAGCAGATACGCAGTATTTT. Its translation: CASSLSVAKGVADTQYF. The chain couples TRBV7-7 to TRBJ2-3, with TRBD1 as a possible D gene (5 bases). The CDR3 spans 17 residues. From germline, CDR1 is SSHAT and CDR2 FNYEAQ (reference sequence). V was pared by 2 bases and J by 4 bases, with 19 bases between.

The genes are TRBV19 and TRBJ1-1; 7 bases are a match to TRBD1. The CDR3 runs 15 residues. The germline V gene encodes CDR1 LNHDA and CDR2 SQIVND (reference sequence). The junction had 6 bases not matched to a gene; V was cut back by 4 bases and J by 1 base. The DNA of the CDR3 is TGTGCCAGTAGTACCATTCCAGGGGGGAACACTGAAGCTTTCTTT. Amino acid sequence: CASSTIPGGNTEAFF. Together with reference TRBV19 and TRBJ1-1, the CDR3 gives the full variable domain: DGGITQSPKYLFRKEGQNVTLSCEQNLNHDAMYWYRQDPGQGLRLIYYSQIVNDFQKGDIAEGYSVSREKKESFPLTVTSAQKNPTAFYLCASSTIPGGNTEAFFGQGTRLTVV.

The chain carries TRBV5-6 and TRBJ2-7, with TRBD2 matching over 11 bases. Germline V gives CDR1 SGHDT, CDR2 YYEEEE. The CDR3 consists of 17 residues. V trimming: 1 base; J trimming: 5 bases; junction bases outside the gene matches: 11. The DNA for the CDR3 is TGTGCCAGCAGCTTGTCGATTAGCGGGAGGGCCTTACACGAGCAGTACTTC. Translation gives CASSLSISGRALHEQYF. Full variable domain (missing parts from reference TRBV5-6 and TRBJ2-7): DAGVTQSPTHLIKTRGQQVTLRCSPKSGHDTVSWYQQALGQGPQFIFQYYEEEERQRGNFPDRFSGHQFPNYSSELNVNALLLGDSALYLCASSLSISGRALHEQYFGPGTRLTVT.

This clone has just one count. V usage is TRBV4-1 and J usage is TRBJ2-3; 10 nucleotides line up with TRBD2. V gave up 0 bases and J gave up 4 bases; unmatched junction bases: 4. The CDR3 length is 16 residues. Germline V lookup: CDR1 MGHRA, CDR2 YSYEKL. In DNA form, the CDR3 reads TGCGCCAGCAGCCAAGAAACGGGACTAGCGTCAGATACGCAGTATTTT. Translation gives CASSQETGLASDTQYF.

The count of this clone is one. This chain joins TRBV2 and TRBJ1-2; D uncertain. The CDR3 is 11 residues long. Looked up from germline, CDR1 is SNHLY and CDR2 is FYNNEI. Trimming took 11 bases from V and 7 from J, leaving 14 bases between them. The CDR3 reads CAGRNQGGYTF. For the CDR3, the DNA is TGTGCCGGGCGTAACCAAGGTGGCTACACCTTC.

V is TRBV4-2 and J is TRBJ1-1; D not resolved. The CDR3 consists of 17 residues. V shed 0 bases and J shed 0 bases, with 14 bases lying between them. Germline values: CDR1 LGHNA, CDR2 YNFKEQ. The DNA for the CDR3 is TGTGCCAGCAGCCAAGATAGGGCAGAAAATCTGAACACTGAAGCTTTCTTT. This translates into CASSQDRAENLNTEAFF.